What follows is one T cell receptor (beta chain) and its context. The antigen is unknown. Per sorted-subset replicate PCR, input was approximately 180 ng DNA, representing tens of thousands of T cell genomes. Here immunoSEQ multiplex PCR was the method, and the copy in TCRdb shows in-frame clones only, minus some. Seen here are 1.5 million to 2.5 million clones, approximately 94% observed once, and the top ten hold more than 0.95%. The data were taken from a study of shared clonotypes between healthy human individuals. Overall study results and limits: Sequencing depth was a factor that was expected to affect clonotype sharing among donors. Estimated richness values were generally larger in naive subsets than in memory subsets.

Naivety among CD8 cells was defined by CD45RO negativity and positive CCR7 selection, thereby excluding terminally differentiated effector memory CD45RA+ cells. The source is a man younger than 35 in good health. The material sequenced was naive CD8+ T cells sorted from blood.

The CDR3 reads CASRPGTLDNSPLHF. The CDR3 DNA is TGTGCCAGCAGGCCGGGGACGCTCGATAATTCACCCCTCCACTTT. This chain links TRBV6-5 with TRBJ1-6; D possibly corresponds to TRBD1 (5 bases). Trimming shortened V by 6 bases and J by 5 bases, and 14 bases separated the two germline ends. This CDR3 contains 15 residues. Germline V gene sequence: CDR1 MNHEY, CDR2 SVGAGI.